These 16 T cell receptor beta chains originate from one sample sequenced in a study of cytomegalovirus exposure and HLA in healthy donors. 13 Jbeta primers and 60 Vbeta primers were used for the PCR. Sequenced by immunoSEQ multiplex PCR; TCRdb stores in-frame clones only, minus some. In the table there are under 200,000 clones, roughly 80% of which are singletons. What was sequenced was PBMCs. The receptors here all came from a male donor in good health and CMV-seropositive.

The chain recombines TRBV5-6 with TRBJ2-5; D gene uncertain. The end of the DNA fits TRBJ2-7 better, so the J call may be wrong. The CDR3 spans 11 residues. Germline CDR1 is SGHDT and CDR2 is YYEEEE. The CDR3 nucleotides are TGTGCCAGCAGCTTCTCGGTCGAGCAGTACTTC. It encodes CASSFSVEQYF.

This chain joins TRBV15 and TRBJ1-3, with no clear D. The CDR3 contains 18 residues. CDR1 is LNHNV, CDR2 YYDKDF, per germline (reference sequence). V lost 0 bases to trimming and J lost 0 bases, with 15 bases between them. The CDR3 DNA is TGTGCCACCAGCAGAGATTTTGCAGGCACGATCTCTGGAAACACCATATATTTT. Translated, it gives CATSRDFAGTISGNTIYF.

The J gene is TRBJ2-7, the V gene TRBV5-4, with D unclear. This CDR3 is built from 15 residues. V was pared by 3 bases and J by 2 bases, with 15 bases between. CDR1 SGHNT and CDR2 YYREEE come from the germline V gene (reference sequence). The CDR3 sequence: CASSSQIVTAYEQYF. The CDR3 DNA sequence: TGTGCCAGCAGCTCCCAAATCGTAACGGCCTACGAGCAGTACTTC.

This clone was found once. The V call is TRBV6-1, the J call TRBJ1-4, with D tentatively TRBD1 (5 bases). Trimming stripped 6 bases from V and 6 bases from J, with 14 bases between. Germline loops: CDR1 MNHNS, CDR2 SASEGT. The CDR3 extends over 14 amino acids. The CDR3 spells CASRVPGLDEKLFF. CDR3 nucleotides: TGTGCCAGCAGAGTGCCAGGGCTCGATGAAAAACTGTTTTTT.

The chain employs TRBV5-4 and TRBJ2-7, with 8 positions matching TRBD1. The V gene end was trimmed by 4 bases and the J gene end by 0 bases; junction bases not matched to a gene: 6. The CDR3 contains 15 residues. CDR1 is SGHNT and CDR2 is YYREEE in the germline V gene (reference sequence). CDR3 residues: CASSTRDRSSYEQYF. DNA for the CDR3: TGTGCCAGCAGCACCCGGGACAGGAGCTCCTACGAGCAGTACTTC.

The chain is built from TRBV12-1 and TRBJ2-5; the table's D gene call, TRBD2, was not cross checked with the DNA. TRBV12-1 is assigned pseudogene status. The CDR3 consists of 17 residues. CDR3 loop: CASSLGLAGPYQETQYF. DNA of the CDR3: TGTGCCAGCAGCCTGGGACTAGCGGGACCGTACCAAGAGACCCAGTACTTC.

The chain recombines TRBV28 with TRBJ1-2; D not resolved. Per germline, CDR1 MDHEN and CDR2 SYDVKM. The CDR3 covers 13 residues. Deletions cut 5 bases from V and 2 bases from J, with 9 bases between. Written as DNA, the CDR3 is TGTGCCAGCAGTACCTCGGGGAACTATGGCTACACCTTC. Protein sequence: CASSTSGNYGYTF.

V usage is TRBV6-6 and J usage is TRBJ2-1; 9 bases map to TRBD2. The germline V gene encodes CDR1 MNHNY and CDR2 SVGAGI (reference sequence). J lost 0 bases, V lost 5 bases, and 2 bases had no gene match. The CDR3 extends over 15 amino acids. This CDR3 is CASSVSGSSYNEQFF. The CDR3 coding sequence is TGTGCCAGCAGTGTTAGCGGGAGCTCCTACAATGAGCAGTTCTTC.

The chain has TRBV30 and TRBJ2-1; 14 nucleotides agree with TRBD2. CDR1 is GTSNPN and CDR2 is SVGIG in the germline V gene (reference sequence). The CDR3 has 13 amino acids. The chain's CDR3 is CTLGTSGSGEQFF. CDR3 DNA sequence: TGTACGTTGGGGACTAGCGGGAGCGGCGAGCAGTTCTTC.

The J gene is TRBJ1-5, the V gene TRBV7-9; a weak D match, TRBD1 (5 bases). Germline V gene sequence: CDR1 SEHNR, CDR2 FQNEAQ (reference sequence). The V gene lost 3 bases and the J gene lost 11 bases, with 17 bases spanning the gap. This CDR3 has 14 amino acids. The CDR3 DNA sequence: TGTGCCAGCAGCTTCGGGGGATTATCATCTGCCCAGCATTTT. Translated: CASSFGGLSSAQHF.

The V and J genes are TRBV7-6 and TRBJ2-5, with D unclear. Matching the DNA end better, TRBJ2-7 makes the J call doubtful. CDR3 length: 13 residues. Germline assignment: CDR1 SGHVS and CDR2 FNYEAQ. CDR3 residues: CASSLKSAYEQYF. The CDR3 nucleotides are TGTGCCAGCAGCTTAAAGAGTGCCTACGAGCAGTACTTC.

The rearrangement links TRBV30 to TRBJ2-3; a possible D gene is TRBD1 (5 bases). CDR3 length: 12 residues. Germline CDR1 reads GTSNPN; CDR2 reads SVGIG (reference sequence). V lost 2 bases and J 4 bases, leaving 7 bases between the germline ends. Here the CDR3 DNA reads TGTGCCTGGAGTCTGACAGCAGATACGCAGTATTTT. Residues: CAWSLTADTQYF.

Comment on this clone: Mismatch with germline at one junction end may stem from a read error. The rearrangement links TRBV7-9 to TRBJ2-2; 7 nucleotides match TRBD2. In germline, CDR1 is SEHNR, CDR2 FQNEAQ (reference sequence). The CDR3 sequence is 15 residues long. CDR3: CSSSLLARDTGELFF. CDR3 bases: TGTTCCAGCAGCTTACTAGCGAGGGACACCGGGGAGCTGTTTTTT.

The V and J genes are TRBV27 and TRBJ2-7; D might be TRBD1 (5 bases). The V gene's germline CDR1 is MNHEY and CDR2 SMNVEV (reference sequence). This CDR3 has 14 amino acids. V was shortened by 5 bases and J by 2 bases, with 13 bases between the two germline ends. The CDR3 reads CASSTTVQPYEQYF. The CDR3 DNA follows: TGTGCCAGCAGTACGACAGTACAGCCCTACGAGCAGTACTTC.

V and J are TRBV5-1 and TRBJ2-5, with D perhaps matching TRBD1 (6 bases). The J call may be faulty, since TRBJ2-7 better matches the DNA end. The CDR3 covers 15 residues. The germline gives CDR1 SGHRS, CDR2 YFSETQ. The CDR3 nucleotides read TGCGCCAGCAGCTTGGGGCTTACAGGGCCCTACGAGCAGTACTTC. Translation gives CASSLGLTGPYEQYF.

V gene TRBV30 combines with J gene TRBJ1-6, with 7 bases identical to TRBD1. The V segment lost 3 bases and the J segment 13 bases; nucleotides outside the gene matches: 9. Germline V gives CDR1 GTSNPN, CDR2 SVGIG (reference sequence). This CDR3 has 13 residues. The CDR3 spells CAWSPTGLKPLHF. The CDR3 DNA sequence: TGTGCCTGGAGCCCGACAGGGCTAAAGCCCCTCCACTTT.